This entry lists 8 T cell receptor beta chains sequenced from one sample in a study of blood T cell repertoires in COVID-19. The protocol was immunoSEQ multiplex PCR, while the TCRdb copy is restricted to in-frame clones and leaves out a portion. The repertoire holds more than 200,000 clones, with around nine tenths as singletons. Sequencing used peripheral blood. These receptors all come from a woman aged 60-70 years with COVID-19, enrolled during active disease.

V gene TRBV6-1 combines with J gene TRBJ2-7; TRBD1 is a possible D gene (5 bases). Trimming pared 2 bases from V and 3 bases from J, leaving 8 bases between. The CDR3 extends over 13 amino acids. Germline V lookup: CDR1 MNHNS, CDR2 SASEGT. The CDR3 here is CASSEKGNYEQYF. CDR3 sequence (DNA): TGTGCCAGCAGTGAAAAGGGGAACTACGAGCAGTACTTC.

The V gene is TRBV27, the J gene TRBJ1-5; 9 nucleotides line up with TRBD1. Losses at the gene ends were 6 bases for V and 6 bases for J; bases not matched to a gene: 6. The CDR3 runs 14 residues. Per the germline V gene, CDR1 is MNHEY and CDR2 is SMNVEV (reference sequence). CDR3 bases: TGTGCCAGCAGGCAACAGGGGGCGGTTCAGCCCCAGCATTTT. Protein product: CASRQQGAVQPQHF.

The chain is built from TRBV28 and TRBJ1-2; D is unclear. V was shortened by 4 bases and J by 4 bases, with 7 bases between the two germline ends. CDR3 length equals 12 residues. Germline CDR1 and CDR2: MDHEN and SYDVKM. The CDR3 spells CASSSEVYGYTF. In DNA form, the CDR3 reads TGTGCCAGCAGTTCAGAAGTCTATGGCTACACCTTC.

This sequence joins TRBV18 and TRBJ2-3; tentatively, D is TRBD2 (7 bases). The CDR3 extends over 17 amino acids. V shed 6 bases and J shed 1 base, with 20 bases lying between them. Germline CDR1 is KGHSH and CDR2 is LQKENI. The CDR3 here is CASSPPRGGGGTDTQYF. The CDR3 nucleotides read TGTGCCAGCTCTCCTCCGAGGGGGGGAGGTGGCACAGATACGCAGTATTTT.

The chain recombines TRBV18 with TRBJ1-2, with D unclear. V lost 3 bases and J 4 bases, leaving 9 bases between the germline ends. The CDR3 extends over 13 amino acids. The germline V gene has CDR1 KGHSH and CDR2 LQKENI. This CDR3 is CASSPGRFYGYTF. CDR3 coding DNA: TGTGCCAGCTCACCGGGCAGGTTCTATGGCTACACCTTC.

In DNA form, the CDR3 reads TGTGCCAGCAGTGAACCCACAGGGAACACTGAAGCTTTCTTT. It yields the protein CASSEPTGNTEAFF. The rearrangement joins TRBV25-1 to TRBJ1-1, with a possible D match to TRBD1 (5 bases). The germline CDR1 and CDR2 sequences are MGHDK and SYGVNS. The CDR3 spans 14 residues. V lost 2 bases and J lost 1, with 8 bases in between.

The CDR3 DNA follows: TGTGCCAGCAGTGCCCTAGCGGGAGGTGGCTACAATGAGCAGTTCTTC. This gives the protein CASSALAGGGYNEQFF. V usage is TRBV6-4 and J usage is TRBJ2-1, with 11 bases that match TRBD2. Trimming removed 4 bases from V and 3 bases from J; junction bases left unmatched: 5. The CDR3 sequence is 16 residues long. Per the germline V gene, CDR1 is MRHNA and CDR2 is SNTAGT.

This CDR3 is CASSPRERLAGGGSSYEQYF. Written as DNA, the CDR3 is TGTGCCAGCAGTCCAAGAGAGAGACTAGCGGGAGGAGGGAGCTCCTACGAGCAGTACTTC. J is TRBJ2-7 and V is TRBV14, with 13 bases lining up with TRBD2. V lost 6 bases to trimming and J lost 0 bases; unmatched junction nucleotides: 17. The germline CDR1 and CDR2 sequences are SGHDN and FVKESK. The CDR3 length is 20 residues. Filled out from reference TRBV14 and TRBJ2-7, the complete variable domain reads EAGVTQFPSHSVIEKGQTVTLRCDPISGHDNLYWYRRVMGKEIKFLLHFVKESKQDESGMPNNRFLAERTGGTYSTLKVQPAELEDSGVYFCASSPRERLAGGGSSYEQYFGPGTRLTVT.